One sample yielded the 18 T cell receptor beta chains listed below, sequenced in a study of CD8+ T cells in alopecia areata. Reverse transcribed after extraction, RNA yielded cDNA as the sequencing template. Produced via immunoSEQ multiplex PCR; TCRdb's table is partial and in-frame only. The sample consists of 110,000 to 150,000 clones, 58% of them appearing once. The sample here was CD4+ T cells sorted from blood, taken at week 0. All receptors come from a human donor with alopecia areata.

The chain links TRBV5-4 to TRBJ2-3; D is undetermined. Trimming took 0 bases from V and 4 from J, leaving 12 bases between them. The CDR3 totals 15 residues. Germline loops: CDR1 SGHNT, CDR2 YYREEE (reference sequence). DNA of the CDR3: TGTGCCAGCAGCTTGGATCGGGTTCGGGCAGATACGCAGTATTTT. This encodes CASSLDRVRADTQYF.

This clone was picked up a small number of times. The chain employs TRBV5-1 and TRBJ2-2, with unresolved D. V shed 4 bases and J shed 4 bases, with 17 bases lying between them. The CDR3 spans 16 residues. In germline, CDR1 is SGHRS, CDR2 YFSETQ. CDR3 DNA sequence: TGCGCCAGCAGCGGCGAGACCACGGCAGCCACCGGGGAGCTGTTTTTT. Encoded protein: CASSGETTAATGELFF.

With respect to this clone: A junction boundary mismatches the germline segment, possibly from a read error. The chain combines TRBV6-5 with TRBJ2-1, with D unclear. CDR3 length: 11 residues. The germline V gene encodes CDR1 MNHEY and CDR2 SVGAGI. This CDR3 is CAISVGNEQFF. Here the CDR3 DNA reads TGTGCCATCAGTGTCGGCAATGAGCAGTTCTTC.

This clone is a singleton in its sample. V usage is TRBV5-1 and J usage is TRBJ1-1; the match to TRBD1 covers 7 bases. CDR1 SGHRS and CDR2 YFSETQ come from the germline V gene. The CDR3 contains 14 residues. The V gene end was trimmed by 4 bases and the J gene end by 2 bases; junction bases not matched to a gene: 5. The CDR3 bases are TGCGCCAGCAGCGGAGGGACAGCTAACACTGAAGCTTTCTTT. It is translated as CASSGGTANTEAFF.

About this clone: This same CDR3 is encoded by further DNA sequences in the sample. The V gene is TRBV30, the J gene TRBJ1-5, with D maybe TRBD1 (5 bases). CDR1 is GTSNPN, CDR2 SVGIG, per germline (reference sequence). The CDR3 is 13 amino acids. With 1 base removed from V and 4 bases from J, the gap between germline ends came to 8 bases. The CDR3 region is CAWSARGNQPQHF. CDR3 in DNA: TGTGCCTGGAGTGCGAGGGGTAATCAGCCCCAGCATTTT. The variable domain in full, with the rest retrieved from reference TRBV30 and TRBJ1-5, is SQTIHQWPATLVQPVGSPLSLECTVEGTSNPNLYWYRQAAGRGLQLLFYSVGIGQISSEVPQNLSASRPQDRQFILSSKKLLLSDSGFYLCAWSARGNQPQHFGDGTRLSIL.

This rearrangement joins TRBV29-1 to TRBJ1-2; 9 bases match TRBD1. The J segment lost 7 bases and the V segment lost 4 bases, leaving 4 bases of the junction unmatched. Germline V gene lookup returns CDR1 SQVTM and CDR2 ANQGSEA. The CDR3 sequence is 12 residues long. The DNA for the CDR3 is TGCAGCGTTGTTCCGGGACAGGGTGGCTACACCTTC. It yields the protein CSVVPGQGGYTF.

This chain links TRBV11-2 with TRBJ1-2, with TRBD1 identical over 9 bases. The CDR3 runs to 14 residues. J lost 5 bases, V lost 5 bases, and 6 bases had no gene match. In germline, CDR1 is SGHAT, CDR2 FQNNGV. The CDR3 reads CASSPGDRDYGYTF. DNA for the CDR3: TGTGCCAGCAGCCCCGGGGACAGGGATTATGGCTACACCTTC.

This clone was counted ten times or more. This chain links TRBV14 with TRBJ2-4; the D gene could be TRBD1 or TRBD2 (5 bases each). Germline CDR1 and CDR2: SGHDN and FVKESK. The CDR3 length is 17 residues. V dropped 0 bases and J dropped 2 bases, with 14 bases sitting between them. Here the CDR3 reads CASSQDSVGETKNIQYF. CDR3 bases: TGTGCCAGCAGCCAAGATTCCGTGGGGGAGACCAAAAACATTCAGTACTTC.

CDR3 DNA: TGTGCCAGCTCCTCTCTTAACGAGCAGTACTTC. It codes for CASSSLNEQYF. The V call is TRBV14, the J call TRBJ2-7; no reliable D call. In germline, CDR1 is SGHDN, CDR2 FVKESK. This CDR3 region has 11 residues. Trimming removed 8 bases from V and 5 bases from J, with 10 bases in between.

This clone was observed a few times. The CDR3 DNA reads TGCGCCAGCAGCTTGTTCGGCCCGAGAGACACCGGGGAGCTGTTTTTT. Translating gives CASSLFGPRDTGELFF. This chain uses TRBV5-1 with TRBJ2-2; no clear D gene. Trimming left V 1 base short and J 3 bases short, with 13 bases between. Germline CDR1 SGHRS, CDR2 YFSETQ. This CDR3 contains 16 residues.

The chain uses TRBV13 and TRBJ1-6, with 10 nucleotides matching TRBD1. CDR3 length equals 15 residues. Germline V lookup: CDR1 PRHDT, CDR2 FYEKMQ (reference sequence). Unmatched junction bases numbered 4, after V lost 1 base and J lost 10 bases. The CDR3 DNA is TGTGCCAGCAGCTTAGCAGGGACAGGGGTGTCACCCCTCCACTTT. Protein: CASSLAGTGVSPLHF.

This clone was seen once. The rearrangement uses TRBV6-5 and TRBJ2-7; 9 nucleotides match TRBD1. Germline CDR1 MNHEY, CDR2 SVGAGI. V dropped 3 bases and J dropped 3; count of bases not matched to a gene: 9. This CDR3 has 16 residues. CDR3 sequence: CASSYPGQGYGYEQYF. DNA for the CDR3: TGTGCCAGCAGTTATCCGGGACAGGGTTACGGCTACGAGCAGTACTTC.

In this sample, this clone turned up a few times. This chain uses TRBV7-4 with TRBJ1-5; 7 bases match TRBD1. CDR3 length: 16 residues. J lost 0 bases, V lost 5 bases, and 7 bases had no gene match. Germline V lookup: CDR1 SGHVT, CDR2 SQSDAQ. This CDR3 is CASSPPGQLSNQPQHF. CDR3 sequence (DNA): TGTGCCAGCAGCCCCCCGGGACAGCTTAGCAATCAGCCCCAGCATTTT.

V usage is TRBV30 and J usage is TRBJ1-1; the D is unclear. Germline lookup yields CDR1 GTSNPN and CDR2 SVGIG (reference sequence). Deletions cut 7 bases from V and 3 bases from J, with 15 bases between. The CDR3 is 13 amino acids. DNA for the CDR3: TGTGCCTCCGCGGTATATAGGGACACTGAAGCTTTCTTT. This gives the protein CASAVYRDTEAFF.

V gene TRBV5-6 combines with J gene TRBJ2-5, with D hard to call. There are 11 residues in the CDR3. V dropped 2 bases and J dropped 4 bases, with 3 bases sitting between them. Germline V gene data show CDR1 as SGHDT and CDR2 as YYEEEE. The CDR3 bases are TGTGCCAGCAGCTTTCGAGAGACCCAGTACTTC. Its protein product is CASSFRETQYF.

DNA of the CDR3: TGCGCCAGCAGCTTAGGGGACTCGAAGGGAGATACGCAGTATTTT. This encodes CASSLGDSKGDTQYF. The chain is built from TRBV5-1 and TRBJ2-3; D may be TRBD2 (6 bases). Germline CDR1 is SGHRS and CDR2 is YFSETQ. This CDR3 contains 15 residues. V was clipped by 2 bases and J by 5 bases, with 15 bases between them.

J is TRBJ1-3 and V is TRBV30; no clear D gene. V dropped 3 bases and J dropped 0 bases, with 6 bases sitting between them. The length of the CDR3 is 13 residues. Germline V gene data show CDR1 as GTSNPN and CDR2 as SVGIG (reference sequence). CDR3 sequence reads: CAWRFSSGNTIYF. The CDR3 bases are TGTGCCTGGAGGTTCAGCTCTGGAAACACCATATATTTT.

The genes are TRBV20-1 and TRBJ2-3; possible D gene TRBD2, 5 bases. V dropped 1 base and J dropped 9 bases, with 8 bases sitting between them. The germline V gene has CDR1 DFQATT and CDR2 SNEGSKA (reference sequence). The length of the CDR3 is 11 residues. CDR3: CSARVGVTQYF. CDR3 sequence (DNA): TGCAGTGCTAGAGTCGGGGTGACGCAGTATTTT.